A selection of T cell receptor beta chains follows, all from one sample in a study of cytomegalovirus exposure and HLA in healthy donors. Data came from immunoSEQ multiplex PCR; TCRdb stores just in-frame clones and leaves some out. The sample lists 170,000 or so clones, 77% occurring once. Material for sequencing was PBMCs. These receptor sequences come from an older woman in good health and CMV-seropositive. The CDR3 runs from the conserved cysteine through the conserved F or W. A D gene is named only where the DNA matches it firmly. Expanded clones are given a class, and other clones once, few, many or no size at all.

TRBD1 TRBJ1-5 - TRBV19 CASSSQGARGNQPQHF TGTGCCAGTAGTAGTCAGGGGGCGAGGGGCAATCAGCCCCAGCATTTT
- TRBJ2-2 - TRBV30 CAFDLRSGTGELFF TGTGCCTTTGACCTGAGGAGTGGTACCGGGGAGCTGTTTTTT
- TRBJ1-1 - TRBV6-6 CASKAAHATRAEAFF TGTGCCAGCAAAGCGGCTCACGCGACAAGGGCTGAAGCTTTCTTT
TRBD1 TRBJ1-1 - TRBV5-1 CASSLQGVSEAFF TGCGCCAGCAGTCTTCAGGGGGTAAGTGAAGCTTTCTTT
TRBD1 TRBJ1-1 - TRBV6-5 CASSYNRGGTEAFF TGTGCCAGCAGTTACAACAGGGGAGGCACTGAAGCTTTCTTT
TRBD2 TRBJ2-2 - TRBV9 CASSVDSGRVTPGELFF TGTGCCAGCAGCGTAGATAGCGGGAGGGTAACCCCCGGGGAGCTGTTTTTT
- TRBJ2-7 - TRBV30 CACGRGYEQYF TGTGCCTGCGGCAGAGGCTACGAGCAGTACTTC
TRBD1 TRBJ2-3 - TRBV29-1 CSVWTGVGTQYF TGCAGCGTCTGGACAGGGGTGGGTACGCAGTATTTT
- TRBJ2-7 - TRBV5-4 CASSPPPGFAYEQYF TGTGCCAGCAGCCCCCCTCCGGGGTTTGCCTACGAGCAGTACTTC
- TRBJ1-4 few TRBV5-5 CASSLSGGREKLFF TGTGCCAGCAGCCTTAGCGGGGGCCGTGAAAAACTGTTTTTT
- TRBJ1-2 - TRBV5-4 CASSLAPWYIGAPDYGYTF TGTGCCAGCAGCTTGGCTCCCTGGTATATAGGGGCCCCGGACTATGGCTACACCTTC